This TCR beta chain was profiled in a study of blood T cell repertoires in COVID-19. The CDR3 extends over 13 amino acids. V lost 8 bases and J lost 6, with 11 bases in between. The germline gives CDR1 SEHNR, CDR2 FQNEAQ (reference sequence). Libraries were prepared by immunoSEQ multiplex PCR; TCRdb keeps only in-frame clonotypes and omits some of them. Of about 68,000 clones in the sample, 80% to 90% were seen once. This chain links TRBV7-9 with TRBJ1-6; D call uncertain. Source material: peripheral blood. The receptor was isolated from a man aged 45 to 65 with active COVID-19. This CDR3 is CASAWAANSPLHF. CDR3 sequence (DNA): TGTGCCAGCGCGTGGGCGGCTAATTCACCCCTCCACTTT.